A selection of T cell receptor beta chains follows, all from one sample in a study of T cell repertoires in cytomegalovirus infection. A single record per CDR3 protein comes from TCRdb applying MiXCR to the reads. The sample holds hundreds of thousands of distinct CDR3 sequences, around a third seen once. These receptors have no identified antigens. The material sequenced was cultured PBMCs, taken from culture after CMV antigen stimulation. These receptor sequences come from a human donor in good health (CMV status not recorded). Some clones in this sample may be carry-over from other donors' samples. The CDR3 runs from the conserved cysteine through the conserved F or W. D genes are given only for firm matches. For some rows the clone size is stated as once, few or many, or as a class when expanded; others skip it.

v_call	j_call	clone_size	d_call	cdr3_aa	cdr3_nt
TRBV7-2	TRBJ2-7	many	TRBD2	CASSALAGPYEQYF	TGTGCCAGCAGCGCCCTAGCGGGACCCTACGAGCAGTACTTC
TRBV7-2	TRBJ2-3	once	.	CASSQAGGTSTDTQYF	TGTGCCAGCAGCCAAGCGGGCGGCACTAGCACAGATACGCAGTATTTT
TRBV2	TRBJ2-5	.	.	CASRLETQYF	TGTGCCAGCAGACTGGAGACCCAGTACTTC
TRBV20-1	TRBJ2-7	few	TRBD2	CSASSPSGTYEQYF	TGCAGTGCTAGTAGCCCTAGCGGGACCTACGAGCAGTACTTC
TRBV5-4	TRBJ2-1	.	TRBD2	CASGESGGTYNEQFF	TGTGCCAGCGGCGAAAGCGGGGGGACCTACAATGAGCAGTTCTTC
TRBV12-3/TRBV12-4	TRBJ1-2	.	.	CASSQGHGYTF	TGTGCCAGCAGTCAAGGGCATGGCTACACCTTC
TRBV18	TRBJ1-5	.	.	CASSPVAGGGNQPQHF	TGTGCCAGCTCACCAGTGGCTGGGGGCGGCAATCAGCCCCAGCATTTT
TRBV7-2	TRBJ2-5	many	.	CASSLDFGETQYF	TGTGCCAGCAGCTTAGATTTCGGAGAGACCCAGTACTTC
TRBV5-1	TRBJ2-5	.	.	CASSLAPSRQETQYF	TGCGCCAGCAGCTTGGCTCCTTCGAGGCAAGAGACCCAGTACTTC
TRBV20-1	TRBJ1-1	few	TRBD1	CSARSRGQNTEAFF	TGCAGTGCTAGATCCAGGGGGCAAAACACTGAAGCTTTCTTT
TRBV5-1	TRBJ2-3	.	.	CASSLEQSTQYF	TGCGCCAGCAGCTTGGAACAGTCGACGCAGTATTTT
TRBV4-2	TRBJ2-4	few	.	CASSQDARGRGIQYF	TGTGCCAGCAGCCAAGATGCGAGGGGCCGGGGCATTCAGTACTTC
TRBV20-1	TRBJ1-4	few	.	CSASVSDNEKLFF	TGCAGTGCTAGTGTATCGGATAATGAAAAACTGTTTTTT
TRBV11-2	TRBJ2-2	.	.	CASSLSPGNTGELFF	TGTGCCAGCAGCTTATCCCCGGGAAACACCGGGGAGCTGTTTTTT
TRBV18	TRBJ1-1	.	TRBD1	CASSPTGTATEAFF	TGTGCCAGCTCACCAACCGGGACAGCCACTGAAGCTTTCTTT
TRBV12-5	TRBJ2-1	.	.	CASGLFRGVGTDEQFF	TGTGCTAGTGGTTTGTTCCGTGGTGTGGGAACCGATGAGCAGTTCTTC
TRBV20-1	TRBJ2-7	.	TRBD1	CSAGGGTGVDEQYF	TGCAGTGCGGGGGGGGGGACAGGGGTTGACGAGCAGTACTTC
TRBV4-1	TRBJ2-3	few	.	CASSQEGGPSTDTQYF	TGCGCCAGCAGCCAAGAGGGAGGTCCTAGCACAGATACGCAGTATTTT
TRBV5-4	TRBJ2-1	few	.	CASSLHRGSSYNEQFF	TGTGCCAGCAGCTTGCATCGGGGGAGCTCCTACAATGAGCAGTTCTTC
TRBV15	TRBJ2-3	.	.	CATSRTGVLDTQYF	TGTGCCACCAGCCGTACGGGAGTGTTAGATACGCAGTATTTT
TRBV7-9	TRBJ1-2	few	.	CASSPERTTLGYGYTF	TGTGCCAGCAGCCCCGAACGGACAACCTTGGGCTATGGCTACACCTTC
TRBV7-8	TRBJ2-3	many	TRBD2	CASSFLTSGEDTQYF	TGTGCCAGCAGCTTTTTGACTAGCGGGGAAGATACGCAGTATTTT
TRBV20-1	TRBJ2-7	.	.	CSARRGRGQRYEQYF	TGCAGTGCTAGGAGGGGGAGAGGACAACGCTACGAGCAGTACTTC
TRBV5-5	TRBJ2-1	.	TRBD1	CASSTGTGLDEQFF	TGTGCCAGCAGCACCGGGACAGGGTTGGATGAGCAGTTCTTC
TRBV7-2	TRBJ1-5	few	.	CASSPVEGPNQPQHF	TGTGCCAGCAGCCCCGTCGAAGGCCCCAATCAGCCCCAGCATTTT
TRBV18	TRBJ1-5	.	.	CASSPPGHKNQPQHF	TGTGCCAGCTCACCACCGGGACACAAAAATCAGCCCCAGCATTTT
TRBV24-1	TRBJ2-1	.	TRBD2	CATSDEPGLAGGQFF	TGTGCCACCAGTGATGAACCCGGACTAGCGGGAGGGCAGTTCTTC
TRBV6-5	TRBJ2-1	few	TRBD1	CASSSSGTGSYEQFF	TGTGCCAGCAGTTCATCCGGGACAGGGTCTTATGAGCAGTTCTTC
TRBV24-1	TRBJ2-5	.	TRBD1	CATSDSRGLETQYF	TGTGCCACCAGTGATAGCAGGGGGCTGGAGACCCAGTACTTC
TRBV5-4	TRBJ1-2	.	TRBD1	CASSSPGQASYGYTF	TGTGCCAGCAGCTCTCCGGGACAGGCATCTTATGGCTACACCTTC
TRBV28	TRBJ1-4	few	.	CASSSPATNEKLFF	TGTGCCAGCAGTTCTCCCGCAACTAATGAAAAACTGTTTTTT
TRBV6-2/TRBV6-3	TRBJ2-2	few	.	CASSYVSNTGELFF	TGTGCCAGCAGTTACGTATCTAACACCGGGGAGCTGTTTTTT
TRBV7-2	TRBJ1-5	many	.	CASSLASWGSVAQHF	TGTGCCAGCAGCTTAGCGTCATGGGGTTCGGTGGCCCAGCATTTT
TRBV7-2	TRBJ2-7	few	.	CASSIRQAPYEQYF	TGTGCCAGCAGCATCCGACAGGCGCCTTACGAGCAGTACTTC
TRBV7-2	TRBJ2-2	few	.	CASSLTPLPNTGELFF	TGTGCCAGCAGCTTAACCCCCCTCCCGAACACCGGGGAGCTGTTTTTT
TRBV6-1	TRBJ1-5	few	.	CASSEVGGAYNQPQHF	TGTGCCAGCAGTGAAGTGGGGGGGGCTTACAATCAGCCCCAGCATTTT
TRBV9	TRBJ1-3	.	TRBD1	CASSVAPGGENTIYF	TGTGCCAGCAGCGTAGCCCCAGGGGGTGAAAACACCATATATTTT
TRBV20-1	TRBJ2-5	.	.	CSARDGETQYF	TGCAGTGCTAGAGATGGGGAGACCCAGTACTTC
TRBV11-2	TRBJ2-2	once	TRBD2	CASSLVSGGFTGELFF	TGTGCCAGCAGCTTAGTTAGCGGGGGATTCACCGGGGAGCTGTTTTTT
TRBV19	TRBJ1-1	few	.	CASRGATEAFF	TGTGCCAGTAGGGGAGCCACTGAAGCTTTCTTT
TRBV7-2	TRBJ2-5	.	TRBD2	CASSRRGGGAMETQYF	TGTGCCAGCAGTCGACGGGGCGGGGGGGCGATGGAGACCCAGTACTTC
TRBV15	TRBJ1-5	.	TRBD1	CATSRDDRARQPQHF	TGTGCCACCAGCAGAGACGACAGGGCTAGGCAGCCCCAGCATTTT
TRBV7-2	TRBJ2-6	many	TRBD2	CASSRGGSGANVLTF	TGTGCCAGCAGCCGCGGGGGCTCTGGGGCCAACGTCCTGACTTTC
TRBV12-3/TRBV12-4	TRBJ1-5	.	.	CASSPGPHSNQPQHF	TGTGCCAGCAGTCCGGGGCCTCATAGCAATCAGCCCCAGCATTTT
TRBV10-3	TRBJ1-3	.	TRBD1	CATGGYGNTIYF	TGTGCCACAGGGGGCTATGGAAACACCATATATTTT
TRBV2	TRBJ2-5	.	.	CASSEGGRETQYF	TGTGCCAGCAGTGAGGGAGGCCGAGAGACCCAGTACTTC
TRBV29-1	TRBJ2-7	.	.	CSAQAWSREQYF	TGCAGCGCCCAGGCGTGGTCCCGGGAGCAGTACTTC
TRBV7-9	TRBJ2-1	.	.	CASSFPPEGEGNEQFF	TGTGCCAGCAGCTTCCCGCCAGAGGGCGAGGGGAATGAGCAGTTCTTC
TRBV7-6	TRBJ1-1	.	.	CASSPPGGGALNTEAFF	TGTGCCAGCAGCCCACCCGGTGGGGGGGCCCTGAACACTGAAGCTTTCTTT
TRBV7-2	TRBJ2-2	many	.	CATSGGGANTGELFF	TGTGCCACCTCGGGTGGCGGGGCGAACACCGGGGAGCTGTTTTTT
TRBV5-6	TRBJ2-5	few	TRBD2	CASSLFLAGAETQYF	TGTGCCAGCAGCTTGTTCCTAGCGGGAGCAGAGACCCAGTACTTC
TRBV6-2/TRBV6-3	TRBJ2-7	.	.	CASSYEAGYEQYF	TGTGCCAGCAGTTACGAAGCAGGCTACGAGCAGTACTTC
TRBV27	TRBJ1-6	few	.	CASSTDPRGSYNSPLHF	TGTGCCAGCAGTACCGACCCCCGAGGGTCCTATAATTCACCCCTCCACTTT